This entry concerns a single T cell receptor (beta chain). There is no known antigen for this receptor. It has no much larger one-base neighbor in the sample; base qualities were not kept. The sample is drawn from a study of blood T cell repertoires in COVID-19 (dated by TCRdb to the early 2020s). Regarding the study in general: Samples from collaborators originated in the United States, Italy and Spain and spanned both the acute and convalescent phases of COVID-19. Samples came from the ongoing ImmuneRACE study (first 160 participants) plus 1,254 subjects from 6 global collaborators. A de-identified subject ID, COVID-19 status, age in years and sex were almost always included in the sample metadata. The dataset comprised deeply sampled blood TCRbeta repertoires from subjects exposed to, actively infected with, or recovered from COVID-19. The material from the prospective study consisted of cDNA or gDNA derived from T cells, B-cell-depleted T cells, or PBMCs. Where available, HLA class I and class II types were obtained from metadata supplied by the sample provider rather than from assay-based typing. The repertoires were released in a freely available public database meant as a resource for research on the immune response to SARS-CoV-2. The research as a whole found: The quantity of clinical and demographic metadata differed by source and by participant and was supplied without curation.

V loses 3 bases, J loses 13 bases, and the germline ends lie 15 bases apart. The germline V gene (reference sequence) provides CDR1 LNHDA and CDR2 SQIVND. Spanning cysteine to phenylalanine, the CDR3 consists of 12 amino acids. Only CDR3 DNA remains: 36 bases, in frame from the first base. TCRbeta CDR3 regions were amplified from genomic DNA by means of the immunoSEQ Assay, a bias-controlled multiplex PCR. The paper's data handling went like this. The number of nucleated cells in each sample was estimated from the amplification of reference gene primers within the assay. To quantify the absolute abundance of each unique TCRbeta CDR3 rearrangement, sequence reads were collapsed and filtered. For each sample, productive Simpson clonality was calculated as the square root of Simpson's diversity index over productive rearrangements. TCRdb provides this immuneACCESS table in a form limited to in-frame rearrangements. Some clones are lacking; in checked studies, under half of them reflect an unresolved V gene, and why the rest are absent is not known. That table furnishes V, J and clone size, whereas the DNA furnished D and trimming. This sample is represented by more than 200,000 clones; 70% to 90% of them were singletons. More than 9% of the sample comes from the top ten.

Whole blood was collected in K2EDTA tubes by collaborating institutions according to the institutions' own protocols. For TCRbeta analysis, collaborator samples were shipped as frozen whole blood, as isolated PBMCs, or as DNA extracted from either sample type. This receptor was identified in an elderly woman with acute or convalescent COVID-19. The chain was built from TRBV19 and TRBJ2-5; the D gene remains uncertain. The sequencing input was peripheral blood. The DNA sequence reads TGTGCCAGTAGTATTTTGGGCGCCCCACTGTACTTC. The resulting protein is CASSILGAPLYF.